A single sample gave rise to the 2 T cell receptor beta chains below, sequenced in a study of cytomegalovirus exposure and HLA in healthy donors. Amplification used 60 Vbeta primers and 13 Jbeta primers. Profiling relied on immunoSEQ multiplex PCR, and the TCRdb table lists in-frame clones only, not all of them. The sample lists approximately 190,000 clones; around 83% were seen once. The sequencing sample was made of PBMCs. Receptor source: a man aged 40-50 years in good health and CMV-seropositive.

The rearrangement joins TRBV6-5 to TRBJ2-7, with D tentatively TRBD1 (5 bases). Trimming pared 10 bases from V and 1 base from J, leaving 17 bases between. The CDR3 covers 14 residues. The germline CDR1 and CDR2 sequences are MNHEY and SVGAGI. CDR3 amino acids: CATINPGYSYEQYF. CDR3 DNA: TGTGCCACCATAAACCCAGGGTATTCCTACGAGCAGTACTTC.

The chain employs TRBV19 and TRBJ2-1, with 10 bases identical to TRBD2. Germline V gives CDR1 LNHDA, CDR2 SQIVND (reference sequence). V gave up 10 bases and J gave up 4 bases; unmatched junction bases: 7. The CDR3 is 14 residues long. The CDR3 nucleotides read TGTGCCACAGCAGCTAGCGGGGGATACAATGAGCAGTTCTTC. Amino acid sequence: CATAASGGYNEQFF.